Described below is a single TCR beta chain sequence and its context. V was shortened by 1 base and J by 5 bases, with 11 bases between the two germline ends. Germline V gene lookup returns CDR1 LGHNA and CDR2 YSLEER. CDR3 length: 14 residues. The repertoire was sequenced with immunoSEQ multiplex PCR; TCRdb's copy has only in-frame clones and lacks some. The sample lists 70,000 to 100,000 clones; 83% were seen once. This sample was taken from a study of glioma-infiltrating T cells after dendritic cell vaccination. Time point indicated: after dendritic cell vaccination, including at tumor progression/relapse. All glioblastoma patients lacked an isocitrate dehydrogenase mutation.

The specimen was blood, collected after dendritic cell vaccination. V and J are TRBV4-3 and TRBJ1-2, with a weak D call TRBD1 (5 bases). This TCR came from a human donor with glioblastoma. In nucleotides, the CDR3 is TGCGCCAGCAGCCAAGTGGCGGGGACTTATGGCTACACCTTC. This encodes CASSQVAGTYGYTF.